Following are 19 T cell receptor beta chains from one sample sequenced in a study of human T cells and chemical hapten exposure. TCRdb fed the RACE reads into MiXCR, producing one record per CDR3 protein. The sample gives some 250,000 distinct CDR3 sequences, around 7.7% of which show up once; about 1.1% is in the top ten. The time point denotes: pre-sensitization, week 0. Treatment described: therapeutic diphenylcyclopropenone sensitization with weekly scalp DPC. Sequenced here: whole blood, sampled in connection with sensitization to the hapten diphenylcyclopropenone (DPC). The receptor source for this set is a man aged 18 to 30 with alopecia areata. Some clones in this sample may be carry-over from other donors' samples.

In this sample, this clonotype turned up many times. The CDR3 nucleotides read TGCGCCAGCAGCTTGGTATTGGGACTTAGCAATCAGCCCCAGCATTTT. Its protein is CASSLVLGLSNQPQHF. The chain recombines TRBV5-1 with TRBJ1-5, with TRBD1 as a possible D gene (5 bases). V was cut by 0 bases and J by 0 bases, with 10 bases left in between. Germline V gene sequence: CDR1 SGHRS, CDR2 YFSETQ. The CDR3 has 16 residues.

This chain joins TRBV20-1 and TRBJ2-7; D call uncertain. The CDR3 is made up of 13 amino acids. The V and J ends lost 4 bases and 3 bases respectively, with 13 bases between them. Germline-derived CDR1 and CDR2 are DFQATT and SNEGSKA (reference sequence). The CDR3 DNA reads TGCAGTGCTATGACCAGCAGGTACTACGAGCAGTACTTC. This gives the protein CSAMTSRYYEQYF.

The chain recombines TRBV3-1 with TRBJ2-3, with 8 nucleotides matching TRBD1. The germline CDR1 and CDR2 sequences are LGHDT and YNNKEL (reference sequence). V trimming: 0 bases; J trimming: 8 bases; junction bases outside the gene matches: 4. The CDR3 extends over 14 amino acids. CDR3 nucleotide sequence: TGTGCCAGCAGCCAAGATCAAACAGGGGGTACGCAGTATTTT. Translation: CASSQDQTGGTQYF.

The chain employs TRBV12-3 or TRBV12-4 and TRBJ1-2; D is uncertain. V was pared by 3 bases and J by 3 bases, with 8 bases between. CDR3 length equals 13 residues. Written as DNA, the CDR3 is TGTGCCAGCAGTTTGTCAGTTCACTATGGCTACACCTTC. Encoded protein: CASSLSVHYGYTF.

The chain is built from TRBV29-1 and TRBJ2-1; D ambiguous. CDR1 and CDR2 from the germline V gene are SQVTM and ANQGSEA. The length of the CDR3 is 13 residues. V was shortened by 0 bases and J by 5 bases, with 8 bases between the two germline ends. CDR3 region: CSVEEFLDNEQFF. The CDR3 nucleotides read TGCAGCGTTGAAGAATTCCTAGACAATGAGCAGTTCTTC.

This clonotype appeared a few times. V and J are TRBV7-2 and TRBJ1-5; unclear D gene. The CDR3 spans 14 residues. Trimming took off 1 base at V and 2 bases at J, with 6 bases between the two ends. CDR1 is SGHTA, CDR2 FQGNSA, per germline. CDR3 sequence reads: CASSLVNGNQPQHF. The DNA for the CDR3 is TGTGCCAGCAGCTTAGTGAACGGCAATCAGCCCCAGCATTTT.

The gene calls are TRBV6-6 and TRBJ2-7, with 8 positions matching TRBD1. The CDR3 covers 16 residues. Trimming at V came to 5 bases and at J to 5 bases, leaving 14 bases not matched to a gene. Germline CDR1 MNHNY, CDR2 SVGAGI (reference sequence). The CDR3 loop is CASSAWDRPKGDEQYF. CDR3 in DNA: TGTGCCAGCAGTGCCTGGGACAGGCCAAAAGGGGACGAGCAGTACTTC.

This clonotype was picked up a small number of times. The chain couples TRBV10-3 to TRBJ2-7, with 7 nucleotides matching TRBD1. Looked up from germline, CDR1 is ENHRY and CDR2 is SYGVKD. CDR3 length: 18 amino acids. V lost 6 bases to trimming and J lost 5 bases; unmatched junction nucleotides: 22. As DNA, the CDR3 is TGTGCCATCAGAGCCCTTTCCCAGGACGAGACAGGGCAGCACGAGCAGTACTTC. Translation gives CAIRALSQDETGQHEQYF.

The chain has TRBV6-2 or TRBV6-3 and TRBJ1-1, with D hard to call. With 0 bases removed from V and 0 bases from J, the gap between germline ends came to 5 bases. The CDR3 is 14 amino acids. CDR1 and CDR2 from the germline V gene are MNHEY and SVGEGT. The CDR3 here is CASSYSGVNTEAFF. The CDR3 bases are TGTGCCAGCAGTTACTCTGGGGTGAACACTGAAGCTTTCTTT.

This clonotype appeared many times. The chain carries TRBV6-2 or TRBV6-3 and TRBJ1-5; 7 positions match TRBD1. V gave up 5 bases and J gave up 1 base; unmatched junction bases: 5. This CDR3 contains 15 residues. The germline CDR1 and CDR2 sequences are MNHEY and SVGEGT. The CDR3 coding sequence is TGTGCCAGCAGTAAGACAGGGACAAGCAATCAGCCCCAGCATTTT. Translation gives CASSKTGTSNQPQHF.

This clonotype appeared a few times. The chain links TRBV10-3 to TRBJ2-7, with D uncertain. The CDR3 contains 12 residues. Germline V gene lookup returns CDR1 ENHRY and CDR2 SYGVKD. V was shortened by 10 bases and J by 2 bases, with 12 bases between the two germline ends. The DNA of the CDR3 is TGTGCCAGTGGACGAATCCCCTACGAGCAGTACTTC. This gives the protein CASGRIPYEQYF.

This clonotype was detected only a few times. This CDR3 reads CASSLAGVWDTQYF. The CDR3, as DNA: TGTGCCAGCAGCTTGGCCGGGGTTTGGGATACGCAGTATTTT. This rearrangement joins TRBV11-2 to TRBJ2-3, with D possibly being TRBD2 (5 bases). V lost 3 bases to trimming and J lost 6 bases, with 13 bases between them. CDR1 is SGHAT and CDR2 is FQNNGV in the germline V gene. This CDR3 spans 14 amino acids.

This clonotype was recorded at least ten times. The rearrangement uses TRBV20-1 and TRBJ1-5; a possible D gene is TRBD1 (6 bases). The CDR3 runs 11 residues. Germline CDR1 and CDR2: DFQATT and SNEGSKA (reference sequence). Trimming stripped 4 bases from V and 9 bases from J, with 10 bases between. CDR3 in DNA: TGCAGTGCTACCACAGGGCCGCCCCAGCATTTT. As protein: CSATTGPPQHF.

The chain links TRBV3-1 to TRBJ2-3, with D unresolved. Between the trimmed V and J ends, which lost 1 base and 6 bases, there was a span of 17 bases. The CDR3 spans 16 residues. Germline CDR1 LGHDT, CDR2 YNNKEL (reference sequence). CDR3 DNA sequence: TGTGCCAGCAGCCAAGTCTACAACGTCCGTGCGGATACGCAGTATTTT. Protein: CASSQVYNVRADTQYF.

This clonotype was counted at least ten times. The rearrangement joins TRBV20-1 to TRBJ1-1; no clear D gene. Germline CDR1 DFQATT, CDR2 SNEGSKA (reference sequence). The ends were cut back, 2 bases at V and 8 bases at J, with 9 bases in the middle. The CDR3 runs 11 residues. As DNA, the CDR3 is TGCAGTGCTAGACCCCAGGACGAAGCTTTCTTT. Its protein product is CSARPQDEAFF.

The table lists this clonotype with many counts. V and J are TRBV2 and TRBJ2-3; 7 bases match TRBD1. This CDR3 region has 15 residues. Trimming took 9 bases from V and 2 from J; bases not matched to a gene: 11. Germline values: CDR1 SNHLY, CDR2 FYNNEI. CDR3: CASDVTGLHTDTQYF. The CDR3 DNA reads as TGTGCCAGTGACGTGACAGGGCTGCACACAGATACGCAGTATTTT.

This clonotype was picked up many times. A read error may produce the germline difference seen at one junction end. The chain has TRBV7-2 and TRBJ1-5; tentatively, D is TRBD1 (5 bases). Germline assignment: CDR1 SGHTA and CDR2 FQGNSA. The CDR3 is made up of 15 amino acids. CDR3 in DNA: TGCGCCAGCAGCTTGGAGGGGCGCAGCAATCAGCCCCAGCATTTT. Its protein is CASSLEGRSNQPQHF.

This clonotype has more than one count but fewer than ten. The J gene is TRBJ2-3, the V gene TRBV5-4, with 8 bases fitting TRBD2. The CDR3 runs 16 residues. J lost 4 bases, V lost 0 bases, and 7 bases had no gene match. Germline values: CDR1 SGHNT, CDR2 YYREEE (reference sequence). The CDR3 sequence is CASSLGRGGRPDTQYF. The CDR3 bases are TGTGCCAGCAGCTTGGGTCGGGGGGGCCGGCCAGATACGCAGTATTTT.

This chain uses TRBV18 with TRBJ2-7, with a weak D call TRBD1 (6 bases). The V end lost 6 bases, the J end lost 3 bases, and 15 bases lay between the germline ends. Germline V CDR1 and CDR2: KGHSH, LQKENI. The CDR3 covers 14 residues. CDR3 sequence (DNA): TGTGCCAGCTCCCAGCAGGAACAGGGCTACGAGCAGTACTTC. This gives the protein CASSQQEQGYEQYF.